Shown below are 30 T cell receptor beta chains from a single sample sequenced in a study of identifying expanded T cells in peripheral blood. Using immunoSEQ multiplex PCR, the repertoire was profiled, and TCRdb retains in-frame clones only, with some absent. The sample contains approximately 100,000 clones, around 90% of which appear only once. The material sequenced was blood. The source of these receptors is a person aged 18 to 70 in good health.

This sequence joins TRBV19 and TRBJ1-5, with a tentative D call TRBD1 (6 bases). Germline CDR1 and CDR2: LNHDA and SQIVND (reference sequence). The V and J ends lost 11 bases and 7 bases respectively, with 21 bases between them. The CDR3 totals 14 residues. The CDR3 protein is CAGDFDRLRQPQHF. In DNA form, the CDR3 reads TGTGCCGGGGACTTCGACAGGCTTCGGCAGCCCCAGCATTTT.

V gene TRBV18 combines with J gene TRBJ1-5, with 8 bases aligning to TRBD1. J was trimmed by 2 bases and V by 2 bases; bases with no gene match: 2. From germline, CDR1 is KGHSH and CDR2 LQKENI. The CDR3 runs to 15 residues. In DNA form, the CDR3 reads TGTGCCAGCTCACCAGAGACAGGGGGCAATCAGCCCCAGCATTTT. It yields the protein CASSPETGGNQPQHF.

The chain has TRBV5-4 and TRBJ1-2; 7 nucleotides align to TRBD1. Germline V lookup: CDR1 SGHNT, CDR2 YYREEE (reference sequence). CDR3 length: 15 residues. V dropped 3 bases and J dropped 5; count of bases not matched to a gene: 10. CDR3 DNA sequence: TGTGCCAGCAGCTGGCTTGACAGGGAAGGGTATGGCTACACCTTC. Translating gives CASSWLDREGYGYTF.

The gene calls are TRBV6-5 and TRBJ2-5, with D possibly being TRBD1 (5 bases). Germline V gene lookup returns CDR1 MNHEY and CDR2 SVGAGI. This CDR3 spans 16 amino acids. Trimming shortened V by 0 bases and J by 1 base, and 12 bases separated the two germline ends. The CDR3 DNA reads TGTGCCAGCAGTTACTCGATAACGCAGGGCCAAGAGACCCAGTACTTC. Amino acids: CASSYSITQGQETQYF.

V usage is TRBV5-1 and J usage is TRBJ2-3; D possibly matches TRBD1 or TRBD2 (5 bases each). The V end lost 0 bases, the J end lost 12 bases, and 14 bases lay between the germline ends. This CDR3 region has 13 residues. Germline V gene data show CDR1 as SGHRS and CDR2 as YFSETQ. The CDR3 DNA is TGCGCCAGCAGCTTGGGGGGACCCACCGACCAGTATTTT. This translates into CASSLGGPTDQYF.

The rearrangement joins TRBV21-1 to TRBJ2-1; the D call of TRBD1 is as the table states it, not checked on the DNA. TRBV21-1 is recorded as a pseudogene. The CDR3 consists of 17 residues. Written as DNA, the CDR3 is TGTGCCAGCAGCAAAGATAAGGGCAGGGGGGCCTACAATGAGCAGTTCTTC. It translates to CASSKDKGRGAYNEQFF.

The chain recombines TRBV6-4 with TRBJ1-5; D is uncertain. Deletions cut 3 bases from V and 0 bases from J, with 6 bases between. Germline CDR1 and CDR2: MRHNA and SNTAGT. This CDR3 has 14 residues. The CDR3, as DNA: TGTGCCAGCAGTGAACGGTATAGCAATCAGCCCCAGCATTTT. Translating it yields CASSERYSNQPQHF.

This clone is a singleton in its sample. The CDR3 end shows no conserved phenylalanine or tryptophan, and so a read error is likely. It is unclear where the CDR3 begins or ends on the DNA, so no DNA is shown, and the CDR3 is as TCRdb lists it. V usage is TRBV12-2 and J usage is TRBJ2-3; TRBD1, the D gene given by the table, was not confirmed from the DNA. TRBV12-2 is listed as a pseudogene. Ends included, the CDR3 has 9 residues. The CDR3 spells CASRDRGRS.

This clone is a singleton in its sample. This chain uses TRBV2 with TRBJ2-7, with D possibly matching TRBD1 (6 bases). Trimming cost V 5 bases and J 6 bases, with 8 bases left between them. CDR1 and CDR2 (germline): SNHLY, FYNNEI. The CDR3 contains 11 residues. The CDR3 DNA sequence: TGTGCCAGCAGTCGAGGGGGCGAGCAGTACTTC. It translates to CASSRGGEQYF.

This chain's CDR3 is CATSRSTSGGLRVGELFF. The CDR3 coding sequence is TGTGCCACCAGCAGATCGACTAGCGGGGGGCTTCGGGTCGGGGAGCTGTTTTTT. This chain joins TRBV15 and TRBJ2-2, with TRBD2 matching 13 bases. The CDR3 loop spans 18 amino acids. CDR1 LNHNV and CDR2 YYDKDF come from the germline V gene (reference sequence). Trimming cost V 2 bases and J 7 bases; bases outside gene matches: 10.

V is TRBV6-1 and J is TRBJ2-4; D gene uncertain. Per the germline V gene, CDR1 is MNHNS and CDR2 is SASEGT. With 2 bases removed from V and 3 bases from J, the gap between germline ends came to 11 bases. This CDR3 has 15 amino acids. CDR3 nucleotide sequence: TGTGCCAGCAGTGAAAGGGCACAAGACAAAAACATTCAGTACTTC. Translation gives CASSERAQDKNIQYF.

This clone was counted between two and nine times. A much larger clone differs from this one at a single base, so this may be a read error. This chain connects TRBV7-6 to TRBJ1-2, with 7 bases matching TRBD1. This CDR3 is built from 13 residues. Germline V gene lookup returns CDR1 SGHVS and CDR2 FNYEAQ. V lost 5 bases and J lost 2; bases outside the gene matches: 2. In DNA, the CDR3 is TGTGCCAGCAGCCCGGGACAGAACTATGGCTACACCTTC. Translation gives CASSPGQNYGYTF.

In DNA form, the CDR3 reads TGTGCCAGCAGCTTAGCAGGGGGGGTCAATCAGCCCCAGCATTTT. As protein: CASSLAGGVNQPQHF. The rearrangement uses TRBV7-9 and TRBJ1-5, with D maybe TRBD1 (6 bases). The CDR3 extends over 15 amino acids. The V gene lost 0 bases and the J gene lost 3 bases, with 9 bases spanning the gap. The germline V gene has CDR1 SEHNR and CDR2 FQNEAQ (reference sequence).

About this clone itself: The sample contains more than one DNA sequence encoding this CDR3. This chain links TRBV6-5 with TRBJ1-1; 8 bases are shared with TRBD1. Trimming removed 11 bases from V and 4 bases from J; junction bases left unmatched: 3. This CDR3 has 11 amino acids. Germline V gives CDR1 MNHEY, CDR2 SVGAGI. The CDR3 sequence: CASTGGTEAFF. The CDR3 nucleotides are TGTGCCTCAACAGGGGGCACTGAAGCTTTCTTT.

The V call is TRBV6-5, the J call TRBJ1-2, with a possible D match to TRBD1 (6 bases). The CDR3 covers 12 residues. CDR1 is MNHEY and CDR2 is SVGAGI in the germline V gene. Between the trimmed V and J ends, which lost 2 bases and 14 bases, there was a span of 15 bases. The CDR3 loop reads CASSYGRGWVTF. The CDR3 DNA follows: TGTGCCAGCAGTTACGGCAGGGGTTGGGTGACCTTC.

This clone has more than one count but fewer than ten. V and J are TRBV30 and TRBJ1-5; D ambiguous. Per the germline V gene, CDR1 is GTSNPN and CDR2 is SVGIG (reference sequence). The V and J ends lost 3 bases and 4 bases respectively, with 10 bases between them. The CDR3 is 13 amino acids. The CDR3 DNA sequence: TGTGCCTGGAGCCGCGGACGTAATCAGCCCCAGCATTTT. Encoded protein: CAWSRGRNQPQHF.

The chain couples TRBV9 to TRBJ1-1; D is ambiguous. CDR3 length equals 13 residues. Germline V CDR1 and CDR2: SGDLS, YYNGEE. Trimming took 3 bases from V and 5 from J, leaving 11 bases between them. CDR3 protein: CASSEGAGTEAFF. The CDR3 DNA is TGTGCCAGCAGCGAGGGCGCGGGGACTGAAGCTTTCTTT.

This clone was seen only once. V gene TRBV30 combines with J gene TRBJ1-6; 10 bases fit TRBD1. Looked up from germline, CDR1 is GTSNPN and CDR2 is SVGIG (reference sequence). J was trimmed by 7 bases and V by 2 bases; bases with no gene match: 8. The CDR3 length is 16 residues. Here the CDR3 DNA reads TGTGCCTGGAGTCCCCCGGGACAGGGGAACAATTCACCCCTCCACTTT. Its protein is CAWSPPGQGNNSPLHF.

V is TRBV29-1 and J is TRBJ1-1; 8 bases map to TRBD1. In germline, CDR1 is SQVTM, CDR2 ANQGSEA. V trimming: 7 bases; J trimming: 0 bases; junction bases outside the gene matches: 1. The CDR3 consists of 12 residues. The CDR3 loop is CSGQGMNTEAFF. In DNA, the CDR3 is TGCAGCGGACAGGGGATGAACACTGAAGCTTTCTTT.

The DNA for the CDR3 is TGCGCCAGCAGTGAGTCGACTAGCGGCTTTGGGAAAGAGACCCAGTACTTC. Residues: CASSESTSGFGKETQYF. The chain couples TRBV10-2 to TRBJ2-5; 9 positions match TRBD2. CDR1 WSHSY and CDR2 SAAADI come from the germline V gene. The CDR3 sequence is 17 residues long. The trim removed 0 bases at V and 3 bases at J, leaving 8 bases unmatched.

Only one count was recorded for this clone. In nucleotides, the CDR3 is TGTGCCAGCAGCCGGGACAGAGACAATGAGCAGTTCTTC. The encoded protein is CASSRDRDNEQFF. The chain couples TRBV2 to TRBJ2-1; 7 bases match TRBD1. Germline CDR1 is SNHLY and CDR2 is FYNNEI. V shed 6 bases and J 5 bases; nucleotides not matched to a gene: 4. The CDR3 is made up of 13 amino acids.

The chain links TRBV7-2 to TRBJ1-2; 9 positions agree with TRBD1. Germline V CDR1 and CDR2: SGHTA, FQGNSA. The CDR3 totals 14 residues. Unmatched junction bases numbered 6, after V lost 4 bases and J lost 6 bases. The CDR3, as DNA: TGTGCCAGCAGCTCCCGGACAGGGGACCATGGCTACACCTTC. Translating gives CASSSRTGDHGYTF.

The chain has TRBV29-1 and TRBJ2-2; the D call may be TRBD1 or TRBD2 (6 bases each). Germline assignment: CDR1 SQVTM and CDR2 ANQGSEA. The CDR3 has 12 amino acids. The germline V and J ends were trimmed by 4 bases and 6 bases, with 9 bases remaining between them. CDR3: CSVVRGAGELFF. The CDR3 nucleotides are TGCAGCGTTGTTAGGGGGGCCGGGGAGCTGTTTTTT.

The V and J genes are TRBV28 and TRBJ2-2; the D is unclear. Germline CDR1 is MDHEN and CDR2 is SYDVKM. V lost 5 bases, J lost 3 bases, and 10 bases lay in between. The CDR3 is 14 residues long. The CDR3: CASSPGIHTGELFF. CDR3 nucleotide sequence: TGTGCCAGCAGTCCTGGGATCCACACCGGGGAGCTGTTTTTT. Based on the CDR3 plus reference TRBV28 and TRBJ2-2, the full variable domain is DVKVTQSSRYLVKRTGEKVFLECVQDMDHENMFWYRQDPGLGLRLIYFSYDVKMKEKGDIPEGYSVSREKKERFSLILESASTNQTSMYLCASSPGIHTGELFFGEGSRLTVL.

The chain joins TRBV18 to TRBJ2-7; 7 bases are a match to TRBD1. CDR3 length equals 15 residues. V shed 0 bases and J 5 bases; nucleotides not matched to a gene: 7. The germline gives CDR1 KGHSH, CDR2 LQKENI. The CDR3 bases are TGTGCCAGCTCACCACCGAGTCGACAGGGTGACGAGCAGTACTTC. Amino acid sequence: CASSPPSRQGDEQYF.

The chain is built from TRBV6-6 and TRBJ2-7; D is unclear. The CDR3 has 11 amino acids. Germline V gives CDR1 MNHNY, CDR2 SVGAGI (reference sequence). The V end lost 6 bases, the J end lost 1 base, and 4 bases lay between the germline ends. In DNA form, the CDR3 reads TGTGCCAGCAGCGCGTCCTACGAGCAGTACTTC. It codes for CASSASYEQYF.

This chain uses TRBV7-8 with TRBJ1-2, with TRBD1 matching 9 bases. V was pared by 5 bases and J by 4 bases, with 14 bases of the junction left unmatched. Germline assignment: CDR1 SGHVS and CDR2 FQNEAQ. This CDR3 comprises 17 residues. The CDR3 nucleotides read TGTGCCAGCAGCCCCTACGGACAGGGGATGGGGACCTATGGCTACACCTTC. Protein: CASSPYGQGMGTYGYTF.

This chain uses TRBV7-2 with TRBJ2-2; 9 bases line up with TRBD2. The CDR3 runs 17 residues. V trimming: 3 bases; J trimming: 4 bases; junction bases outside the gene matches: 9. Germline values: CDR1 SGHTA, CDR2 FQGNSA. The DNA of the CDR3 is TGTGCCAGCAGCTTCCACGCTAGCGGGGCTGGCACCGGGGAGCTGTTTTTT. Amino acids: CASSFHASGAGTGELFF.

V usage is TRBV5-5 and J usage is TRBJ1-3; D is possibly TRBD1 (5 bases). Trimming stripped 5 bases from V and 4 bases from J, with 19 bases between. This CDR3 has 16 residues. Germline V gene data show CDR1 as SGHKS and CDR2 as YYEKEE (reference sequence). CDR3 DNA: TGTGCCAGCAGTTTATCCAGGGTGCAGGTCGGAAACACCATATATTTT. Its protein product is CASSLSRVQVGNTIYF.

V usage is TRBV5-4 and J usage is TRBJ2-3, with D unclear. CDR3 length: 16 residues. CDR1 and CDR2 (germline): SGHNT, YYREEE (reference sequence). The V and J ends lost 0 bases and 1 base respectively, with 12 bases between them. The CDR3 DNA sequence: TGTGCCAGCAGCTTGGGTAAGGGTGTGGGCACAGATACGCAGTATTTT. Protein product: CASSLGKGVGTDTQYF.